This T cell receptor beta chain was identified during a study of identical twins. Template switching added a universal primer site; cDNA carried unique molecular identifiers. TCRdb re-called the 5' RACE reads through MiXCR, storing one row per CDR3 protein. The sample holds around 650,000 distinct CDR3 sequences, 7% to 7.5% seen once. This clonotype was recorded at least ten times. Antigen unknown. Study observations and caveats: Donors were not followed over many years; analysis was cross-sectional. Excess twin sharing in beta out-of-frame sequences was weaker.

Trimming cost V 4 bases and J 1 base, with 2 bases left between them. The CDR3 consists of 12 residues. Germline V gene data show CDR1 as LNHNV and CDR2 as YYDKDF (reference sequence). This sample also appeared in a second study, on yellow fever vaccine responses in identical twins.

The sequenced sample consisted of PBMCs. This TCR came from a woman aged 18-35 years in good health. The chain is built from TRBV15 and TRBJ1-3; D not certain. The CDR3 nucleotides read TGTGCCACCAGCATTTCTGGAAACACCATATATTTT. Translating gives CATSISGNTIYF.